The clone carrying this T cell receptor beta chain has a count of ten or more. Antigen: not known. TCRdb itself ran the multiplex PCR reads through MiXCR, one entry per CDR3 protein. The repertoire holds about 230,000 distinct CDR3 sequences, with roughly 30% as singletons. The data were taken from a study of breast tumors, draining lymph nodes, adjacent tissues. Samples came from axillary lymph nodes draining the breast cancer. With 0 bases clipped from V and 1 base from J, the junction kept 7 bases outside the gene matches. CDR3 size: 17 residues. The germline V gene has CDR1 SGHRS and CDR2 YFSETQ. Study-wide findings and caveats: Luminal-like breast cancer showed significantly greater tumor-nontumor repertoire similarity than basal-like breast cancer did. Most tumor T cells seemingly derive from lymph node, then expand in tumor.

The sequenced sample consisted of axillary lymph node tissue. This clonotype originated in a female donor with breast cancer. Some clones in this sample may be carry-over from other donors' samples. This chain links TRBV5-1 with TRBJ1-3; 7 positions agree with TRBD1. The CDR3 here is CASSLDGRGLSGNTIYF. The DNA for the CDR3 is TGCGCCAGCAGCTTGGATGGGAGGGGGCTTTCTGGAAACACCATATATTTT.